One sample yielded the 9 T cell receptor beta chains listed below, sequenced in a study of naive CD8 T cells in extremely preterm neonates. Produced via immunoSEQ multiplex PCR; TCRdb's table is partial and in-frame only. Of under 6,000 clones listed, 98% are singletons. Sequenced sample: naive CD8+ T cells from blood. The source is a human donor in good health.

V gene TRBV5-6 combines with J gene TRBJ2-7; TRBD2 matches at 11 bases. The CDR3 runs 15 residues. Trimming took 1 base from V and 5 from J; bases not matched to a gene: 5. CDR1 and CDR2 from the germline V gene are SGHDT and YYEEEE. CDR3 bases: TGTGCCAGCAGCTTGTCTAGCGGGAGGATCGACGAGCAGTACTTC. Translated: CASSLSSGRIDEQYF.

This clone was observed a single time. The V gene is TRBV27, the J gene TRBJ1-1, with TRBD1 identical over 8 bases. This CDR3 is 13 amino acids long. Germline V gene sequence: CDR1 MNHEY, CDR2 SMNVEV (reference sequence). The V segment lost 5 bases and the J segment 5 bases; nucleotides outside the gene matches: 4. CDR3 residues: CASSGDRRTEAFF. CDR3 nucleotide sequence: TGTGCCAGCAGTGGGGACAGGCGGACTGAAGCTTTCTTT.

V gene TRBV7-9 combines with J gene TRBJ2-1, with a weak D call TRBD1 (6 bases). The CDR3 runs to 13 residues. V lost 8 bases to trimming and J lost 3 bases, with 11 bases between them. CDR1 is SEHNR, CDR2 FQNEAQ, per germline (reference sequence). CDR3: CASFDRNYNEQFF. CDR3 DNA: TGTGCCAGCTTTGACAGGAACTACAATGAGCAGTTCTTC.

The chain is built from TRBV7-2 and TRBJ2-7; TRBD1 is a possible D gene (5 bases). This CDR3 contains 13 residues. Germline V gene lookup returns CDR1 SGHTA and CDR2 FQGNSA. The V end was cut by 7 bases, the J end by 0 bases, with 10 bases between. The CDR3 DNA reads as TGTGCCAGCACCGAGGACAACTCCTACGAGCAGTACTTC. This translates into CASTEDNSYEQYF.

V usage is TRBV7-9 and J usage is TRBJ2-7; tentatively, D is TRBD2 (5 bases). There are 13 residues in the CDR3. Germline V gene sequence: CDR1 SEHNR, CDR2 FQNEAQ (reference sequence). V was clipped by 7 bases and J by 2 bases, with 12 bases between them. The CDR3, as DNA: TGTGCCAGCACGGCGGAGGCGGCCTACGAGCAGTACTTC. This sequence encodes CASTAEAAYEQYF.

The rearrangement uses TRBV11-1 and TRBJ1-1; the D is unclear. The CDR3 length is 14 residues. CDR1 is SGHAT and CDR2 is FQDESV in the germline V gene (reference sequence). Deletions cut 0 bases from V and 5 bases from J, with 10 bases between. The CDR3 here is CASSLATGGTEAFF. In DNA form, the CDR3 reads TGTGCCAGCAGCTTAGCGACGGGTGGGACTGAAGCTTTCTTT.

The chain couples TRBV21-1 to TRBJ2-2; the tabulated D call, TRBD1, remains unverified against the DNA. TRBV21-1 is an annotated pseudogene. CDR3 length: 15 residues. The DNA of the CDR3 is TGTGCCAGCAGCAAGGGGCAGCTGAACACCGGGGAGCTGTTTTTT. Encoded protein: CASSKGQLNTGELFF.

The genes are TRBV9 and TRBJ2-3, with unresolved D. The CDR3 is 13 amino acids. Per the germline V gene, CDR1 is SGDLS and CDR2 is YYNGEE. V was clipped by 0 bases and J by 5 bases, with 7 bases between them. CDR3 nucleotide sequence: TGTGCCAGCAGCGTAGCCGCAGTAGATACGCAGTATTTT. It specifies CASSVAAVDTQYF. Full variable domain (rest looked up from reference TRBV9 and TRBJ2-3): DSGVTQTPKHLITATGQRVTLRCSPRSGDLSVYWYQQSLDQGLQFLIQYYNGEERAKGNILERFSAQQFPDLHSELNLSSLELGDSALYFCASSVAAVDTQYFGPGTRLTVL.

The chain couples TRBV5-4 to TRBJ1-2, with TRBD1 identical over 8 bases. Germline assignment: CDR1 SGHNT and CDR2 YYREEE (reference sequence). V shed 0 bases and J 5 bases; nucleotides not matched to a gene: 3. This CDR3 is built from 14 residues. The chain's CDR3 is CASSLGDRFYGYTF. The CDR3 coding sequence is TGTGCCAGCAGCTTGGGGGACAGGTTTTATGGCTACACCTTC.